Following are 30 T cell receptor beta chains from one sample sequenced in a study of cytomegalovirus exposure and HLA in healthy donors. Primers: 60 Vbeta forward and 13 Jbeta reverse. Using immunoSEQ multiplex PCR, the repertoire was profiled, and TCRdb retains in-frame clones only, with some absent. This table has 130,000 or so clones, around 70% appearing once. The source material was PBMCs. The receptors come from a woman in her forties in good health and CMV-seropositive.

This sequence joins TRBV7-2 and TRBJ1-3; D gene unclear. V gave up 4 bases and J gave up 0 bases, with 10 bases separating them. Germline V gives CDR1 SGHTA, CDR2 FQGNSA. The CDR3 runs to 15 residues. CDR3 coding DNA: TGTGCCAGCAGCTCCAGGTCGAGCTCTGGAAACACCATATATTTT. Protein product: CASSSRSSSGNTIYF.

The rearrangement links TRBV10-3 to TRBJ1-1, with D unresolved. V lost 3 bases to trimming and J lost 0 bases, with 5 bases between them. The CDR3 is 13 amino acids. Germline V gene lookup returns CDR1 ENHRY and CDR2 SYGVKD. The CDR3 is CAISENMNTEAFF. The DNA of the CDR3 is TGTGCCATCAGTGAAAATATGAACACTGAAGCTTTCTTT.

The V and J genes are TRBV28 and TRBJ1-1; weak D call: TRBD1 (5 bases). The CDR3 spans 15 residues. Germline V lookup: CDR1 MDHEN, CDR2 SYDVKM. V lost 6 bases to trimming and J lost 1 base, with 15 bases between them. The CDR3 loop reads CASRFSLTGNTEAFF. CDR3 nucleotides: TGTGCCAGCAGATTCTCTCTAACAGGGAACACTGAAGCTTTCTTT.

The chain uses TRBV27 and TRBJ2-7; the D is unclear. This CDR3 region has 14 residues. V gave up 2 bases and J gave up 5 bases, with 13 bases separating them. The germline gives CDR1 MNHEY, CDR2 SMNVEV (reference sequence). The CDR3 spells CASSLSRVQNEQYF. The CDR3 nucleotides are TGTGCCAGCAGTTTAAGTCGGGTTCAGAACGAGCAGTACTTC.

This clone was seen only a few times. This rearrangement joins TRBV28 to TRBJ1-5; D possibly corresponds to TRBD1 (5 bases). The CDR3 length is 13 residues. Germline CDR1 and CDR2: MDHEN and SYDVKM. The germline V and J ends were trimmed by 6 bases and 4 bases, with 10 bases remaining between them. The CDR3 protein is CASRVTANQPQHF. CDR3 nucleotide sequence: TGTGCCAGCAGGGTGACAGCGAATCAGCCCCAGCATTTT.

V is TRBV5-4 and J is TRBJ2-3; 14 nucleotides match TRBD2. CDR3 length equals 18 residues. Per germline, CDR1 SGHNT and CDR2 YYREEE (reference sequence). V lost 4 bases, J lost 4 bases, and 11 bases stayed unmatched. CDR3 sequence: CASSGPGTSGSWSDTQYF. As DNA, the CDR3 is TGTGCCAGCAGCGGGCCCGGGACTAGCGGGAGCTGGTCAGATACGCAGTATTTT.

The chain links TRBV4-1 to TRBJ1-1; 9 positions agree with TRBD1. Germline loops: CDR1 MGHRA, CDR2 YSYEKL. J gave up 4 bases and V 4 bases, and 4 bases lay outside the gene matches. This CDR3 has 14 amino acids. The CDR3 region has the DNA TGCGCCAGCAGCCGCGGACAGGGGACCACTGAAGCTTTCTTT. Protein sequence: CASSRGQGTTEAFF.

This rearrangement joins TRBV7-6 to TRBJ1-1, with no clear D. Germline V gene lookup returns CDR1 SGHVS and CDR2 FNYEAQ. With 6 bases removed from V and 0 bases from J, the gap between germline ends came to 5 bases. This CDR3 contains 12 residues. CDR3 region: CASRGLNTEAFF. The CDR3 DNA follows: TGTGCCAGCAGGGGCTTGAACACTGAAGCTTTCTTT.

The chain's CDR3 is CASSPLDRGAEAFF. The CDR3 coding sequence is TGTGCCAGCTCACCATTGGATCGAGGCGCTGAAGCTTTCTTT. The genes are TRBV18 and TRBJ1-1; D is uncertain. The germline CDR1 and CDR2 sequences are KGHSH and LQKENI. Between the trimmed V and J ends, which lost 2 bases and 6 bases, there was a span of 13 bases. The CDR3 runs to 14 residues. Filled out from reference TRBV18 and TRBJ1-1, the complete variable domain reads NAGVMQNPRHLVRRRGQEARLRCSPMKGHSHVYWYRQLPEEGLKFMVYLQKENIIDESGMPKERFSAEFPKEGPSILRIQQVVRGDSAAYFCASSPLDRGAEAFFGQGTRLTVV.

A note on this clone: The same CDR3 can be traced to other DNA sequences in this sample. The chain couples TRBV2 to TRBJ2-7; TRBD2 agrees at 10 bases. The CDR3 is made up of 14 amino acids. V was clipped by 6 bases and J by 4 bases; unmatched bases: 6. Germline V gene lookup returns CDR1 SNHLY and CDR2 FYNNEI. DNA of the CDR3: TGTGCCAGCAGCGCCGGGACTAGCGTTTACGAGCAGTACTTC. It encodes CASSAGTSVYEQYF.

V usage is TRBV19 and J usage is TRBJ2-1, with TRBD2 matching 12 bases. The V gene end was trimmed by 1 base and the J gene end by 15 bases; junction bases not matched to a gene: 10. Germline V gene lookup returns CDR1 LNHDA and CDR2 SQIVND (reference sequence). CDR3 size: 15 residues. CDR3 region: CASSIGFLAGGSWFF. CDR3 nucleotides: TGTGCCAGTAGTATAGGTTTTCTAGCGGGGGGGTCTTGGTTCTTC.

The rearrangement uses TRBV7-2 and TRBJ2-7; 8 bases align to TRBD2. The CDR3 covers 15 residues. With V trimmed by 5 bases and J by 3 bases, 9 bases remained unmatched. The V gene's germline CDR1 is SGHTA and CDR2 FQGNSA. As DNA, the CDR3 is TGTGCCAGCAGCGCACGGGGGGGGTATTACTACGAGCAGTACTTC. Translation: CASSARGGYYYEQYF.

V is TRBV28 and J is TRBJ2-2; 11 nucleotides match TRBD2. This CDR3 contains 17 residues. Germline-derived CDR1 and CDR2 are MDHEN and SYDVKM. The V gene end was trimmed by 3 bases and the J gene end by 6 bases; junction bases not matched to a gene: 9. This CDR3 is CASSFWGLAGGPGELFF. In DNA, the CDR3 is TGTGCCAGCAGTTTTTGGGGTCTAGCGGGAGGTCCCGGGGAGCTGTTTTTT.

V gene TRBV15 combines with J gene TRBJ2-3; no clear D. Germline V gene data show CDR1 as LNHNV and CDR2 as YYDKDF (reference sequence). The V end lost 3 bases, the J end lost 0 bases, and 4 bases lay between the germline ends. CDR3 length: 13 residues. The CDR3 sequence is CATSSGSTDTQYF. The CDR3 coding sequence is TGTGCCACCAGCAGTGGCAGCACAGATACGCAGTATTTT.

The chain links TRBV5-1 to TRBJ2-2; 8 positions match TRBD1. V lost 3 bases to trimming and J lost 2 bases; unmatched junction nucleotides: 6. Germline CDR1 SGHRS, CDR2 YFSETQ. The CDR3 extends over 16 amino acids. In DNA form, the CDR3 reads TGCGCCAGCAGCTGGGGACAGGCCCCAAACACCGGGGAGCTGTTTTTT. Protein: CASSWGQAPNTGELFF.

This rearrangement joins TRBV7-9 to TRBJ2-2; a weak D match, TRBD1 (6 bases). The CDR3 covers 13 residues. From germline, CDR1 is SEHNR and CDR2 FQNEAQ (reference sequence). V lost 5 bases and J 6 bases, leaving 10 bases between the germline ends. CDR3 in amino acids: CASSTTGSGELFF. The CDR3 region has the DNA TGTGCCAGCAGCACTACAGGGTCCGGGGAGCTGTTTTTT.

The rearrangement links TRBV27 to TRBJ1-2; D is possibly TRBD1 (5 bases). Germline values: CDR1 MNHEY, CDR2 SMNVEV (reference sequence). There are 15 residues in the CDR3. V lost 2 bases to trimming and J lost 6 bases, with 16 bases between them. The CDR3, as DNA: TGTGCCAGCAGTTTAACCCGGTGGGGCGCCGATGGCTACACCTTC. Amino acids: CASSLTRWGADGYTF.

In this sample, this clone turned up once. The chain links TRBV7-2 to TRBJ1-2, with 11 bases aligning to TRBD1. The CDR3 consists of 15 residues. V trimming: 5 bases; J trimming: 7 bases; junction bases outside the gene matches: 9. In germline, CDR1 is SGHTA, CDR2 FQGNSA. CDR3 nucleotides: TGTGCCAGCAGCGGAGGACAGGGGGCTAGGGGTGGCTACACCTTC. Amino acids: CASSGGQGARGGYTF.

The rearrangement uses TRBV5-1 and TRBJ2-5, with D possibly matching TRBD2 (5 bases). The CDR3 is made up of 16 amino acids. Germline CDR1 is SGHRS and CDR2 is YFSETQ. V was pared by 2 bases and J by 1 base, with 15 bases between. The CDR3 nucleotides are TGCGCCAGCAGCTTCGACCATAGAGCGGTCCAAGAGACCCAGTACTTC. It translates to CASSFDHRAVQETQYF.

The chain links TRBV27 to TRBJ2-5, with 7 bases that match TRBD1. CDR1 is MNHEY, CDR2 SMNVEV, per germline (reference sequence). J lost 3 bases, V lost 0 bases, and 1 base had no gene match. The CDR3 covers 14 residues. CDR3 region: CASSLSGGEETQYF. The CDR3, as DNA: TGTGCCAGCAGTTTATCAGGGGGCGAAGAGACCCAGTACTTC.

This clone was recorded a few times. The chain links TRBV28 to TRBJ1-5, with D uncertain. Trimming cost V 5 bases and J 3 bases, with 8 bases left between them. CDR1 is MDHEN, CDR2 SYDVKM, per germline. The CDR3 is 13 amino acids. Here the CDR3 reads CASSVQYNQPQHF. The DNA for the CDR3 is TGTGCCAGCAGTGTCCAGTACAATCAGCCCCAGCATTTT. Full variable domain (remainder filled in from reference TRBV28 and TRBJ1-5): DVKVTQSSRYLVKRTGEKVFLECVQDMDHENMFWYRQDPGLGLRLIYFSYDVKMKEKGDIPEGYSVSREKKERFSLILESASTNQTSMYLCASSVQYNQPQHFGDGTRLSIL.

This chain links TRBV27 with TRBJ2-1; TRBD2 might be the D (6 bases). Germline V gene data show CDR1 as MNHEY and CDR2 as SMNVEV (reference sequence). The V end was cut by 8 bases, the J end by 0 bases, with 14 bases between. The CDR3 contains 15 residues. In nucleotides, the CDR3 is TGTGCCAGCTTCTCCGGGACTGCCTCCTACAATGAGCAGTTCTTC. Its protein is CASFSGTASYNEQFF.

This clone was found a few times. The chain employs TRBV4-2 and TRBJ2-1, with 7 bases fitting TRBD2. V shed 0 bases, J shed 6 bases, and the junction held 8 bases outside the gene matches. Germline-derived CDR1 and CDR2 are LGHNA and YNFKEQ. The CDR3 runs 16 residues. For the CDR3, the DNA is TGTGCCAGCAGCCAAGATGTGGGGGGGACGGGCAATGAGCAGTTCTTC. Its protein is CASSQDVGGTGNEQFF.

This chain links TRBV11-2 with TRBJ2-7; TRBD2 aligns across 8 bases. Germline V gene sequence: CDR1 SGHAT, CDR2 FQNNGV. V trimming: 2 bases; J trimming: 4 bases; junction bases outside the gene matches: 4. CDR3 length: 14 amino acids. In DNA form, the CDR3 reads TGTGCCAGCAGCTTAAGTACTAGCGGTTACGAGCAGTACTTC. Protein sequence: CASSLSTSGYEQYF.

The V call is TRBV7-2, the J call TRBJ1-1, with 10 bases that match TRBD1. The CDR3 runs to 14 residues. Germline loops: CDR1 SGHTA, CDR2 FQGNSA. J gave up 3 bases and V 5 bases, and 3 bases lay outside the gene matches. The CDR3 loop reads CASSPGQGDTEAFF. CDR3 in DNA: TGTGCCAGCAGCCCCGGACAGGGGGACACTGAAGCTTTCTTT.

V gene TRBV4-1 combines with J gene TRBJ1-1; TRBD1 matches 9 bases. Germline CDR1 and CDR2: MGHRA and YSYEKL. This CDR3 contains 15 residues. V gave up 2 bases and J gave up 4 bases; unmatched junction bases: 5. This chain's CDR3 is CASSQTGGGGTEAFF. The CDR3 region has the DNA TGCGCCAGCAGCCAAACAGGGGGCGGGGGCACTGAAGCTTTCTTT.

V is TRBV9 and J is TRBJ2-1; TRBD1 matches 7 bases. The V gene's germline CDR1 is SGDLS and CDR2 YYNGEE. There are 16 residues in the CDR3. V gave up 4 bases and J gave up 4 bases; unmatched junction bases: 11. CDR3 region: CASSRPGQLTYNEQFF. DNA of the CDR3: TGTGCCAGCAGCCGACCGGGACAGCTTACTTACAATGAGCAGTTCTTC.

This chain connects TRBV6-1 to TRBJ2-5; TRBD1 agrees at 12 bases. There are 15 residues in the CDR3. Germline CDR1 MNHNS, CDR2 SASEGT. The ends lost 5 bases at V and 4 bases at J; junction bases unmatched: 5. The DNA for the CDR3 is TGTGCCAGCAGTTCAGGGACAGGGGGCGGAGAGACCCAGTACTTC. This gives the protein CASSSGTGGGETQYF.

The genes are TRBV7-9 and TRBJ1-2; the D gene is possibly TRBD1 (5 bases). V was shortened by 5 bases and J by 4 bases, with 11 bases between the two germline ends. This CDR3 is 13 amino acids long. Germline V CDR1 and CDR2: SEHNR, FQNEAQ (reference sequence). The CDR3 nucleotides are TGTGCCAGCAGCGGGGGGGACGGCTATGGCTACACCTTC. Its protein product is CASSGGDGYGYTF.

For the CDR3, the DNA is TGTGCCAGCAGTTATGCTCGTAGCGGGGGGGATCCAGATACGCAGTATTTT. It specifies CASSYARSGGDPDTQYF. The gene calls are TRBV28 and TRBJ2-3, with 11 nucleotides matching TRBD2. Looked up from germline, CDR1 is MDHEN and CDR2 is SYDVKM. J gave up 4 bases and V 4 bases, and 10 bases lay outside the gene matches. This CDR3 spans 17 amino acids.